The clone carrying this T cell receptor (beta chain) was seen once. All enrollees were about 18 to 89 years old and from fewer than 30 US areas. The sample is drawn from a study of blood T cell repertoires in COVID-19. Turning to the study itself: Sample material is recorded as cDNA or gDNA derived from T cells, B-cell-depleted T cells, or PBMCs.

The CDR3 covers 15 residues. Germline-derived CDR1 and CDR2 are LGHNT and FRNRAP. With 3 bases removed from V and 2 bases from J, the gap between germline ends came to 10 bases. Here immunoSEQ multiplex PCR was the method, and the copy in TCRdb shows in-frame clones only, minus some. In the table there are hundreds of thousands of clones, 70% to 90% of which are singletons. This TCR was recovered from a woman aged 45-65 years who had recovered from COVID-19. Input material: PBMCs or T cells enriched from blood (not recorded which). V usage is TRBV12-5 and J usage is TRBJ2-2, with TRBD1 as a possible D gene (5 bases). CDR3 nucleotides: TGTGCTAGTGGTTTAGGGGCTAGTAACACCGGGGAGCTGTTTTTT. This codes for CASGLGASNTGELFF. Full variable domain (remainder filled in from reference TRBV12-5 and TRBJ2-2): DARVTQTPRHKVTEMGQEVTMRCQPILGHNTVFWYRQTMMQGLELLAYFRNRAPLDDSGMPKDRFSAEMPDATLATLKIQPSEPRDSAVYFCASGLGASNTGELFFGEGSRLTVL.